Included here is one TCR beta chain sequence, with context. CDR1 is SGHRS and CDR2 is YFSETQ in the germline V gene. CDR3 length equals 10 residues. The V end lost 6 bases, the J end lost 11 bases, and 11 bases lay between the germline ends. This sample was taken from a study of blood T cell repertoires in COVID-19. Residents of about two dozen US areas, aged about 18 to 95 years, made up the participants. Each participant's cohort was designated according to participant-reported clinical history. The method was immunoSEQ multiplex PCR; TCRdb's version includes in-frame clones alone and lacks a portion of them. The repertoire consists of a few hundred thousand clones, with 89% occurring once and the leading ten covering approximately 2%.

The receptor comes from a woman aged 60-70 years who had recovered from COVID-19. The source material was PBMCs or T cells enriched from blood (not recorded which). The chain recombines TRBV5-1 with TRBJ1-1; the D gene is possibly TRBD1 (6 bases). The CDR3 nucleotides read TGCGCCAGCAACGAGGGGGTCGCTTTCTTT. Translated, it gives CASNEGVAFF.